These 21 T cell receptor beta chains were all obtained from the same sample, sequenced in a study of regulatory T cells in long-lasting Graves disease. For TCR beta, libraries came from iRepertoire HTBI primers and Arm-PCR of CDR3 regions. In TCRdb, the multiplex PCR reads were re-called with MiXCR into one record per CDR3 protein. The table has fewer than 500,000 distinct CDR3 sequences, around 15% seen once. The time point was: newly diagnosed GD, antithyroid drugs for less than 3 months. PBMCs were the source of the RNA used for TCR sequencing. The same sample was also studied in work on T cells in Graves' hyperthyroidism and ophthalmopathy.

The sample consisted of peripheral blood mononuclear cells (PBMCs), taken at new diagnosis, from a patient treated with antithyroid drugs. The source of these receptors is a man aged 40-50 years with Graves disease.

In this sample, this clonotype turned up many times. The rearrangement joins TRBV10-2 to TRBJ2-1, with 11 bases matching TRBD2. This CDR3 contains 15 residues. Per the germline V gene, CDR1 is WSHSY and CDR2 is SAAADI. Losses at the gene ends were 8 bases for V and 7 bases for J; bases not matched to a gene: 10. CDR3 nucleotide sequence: TGCGCCAGCGCTAGCGGGAGGCAGGGTGTTAATGAGCAGTTCTTC. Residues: CASASGRQGVNEQFF.

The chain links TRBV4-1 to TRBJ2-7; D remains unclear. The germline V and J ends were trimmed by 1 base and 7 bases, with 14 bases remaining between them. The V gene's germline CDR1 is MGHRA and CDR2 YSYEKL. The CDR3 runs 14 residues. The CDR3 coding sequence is TGCGCCAGCAGCCAAGTAACTCTTCCTCGGGAGCAGTACTTC. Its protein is CASSQVTLPREQYF.

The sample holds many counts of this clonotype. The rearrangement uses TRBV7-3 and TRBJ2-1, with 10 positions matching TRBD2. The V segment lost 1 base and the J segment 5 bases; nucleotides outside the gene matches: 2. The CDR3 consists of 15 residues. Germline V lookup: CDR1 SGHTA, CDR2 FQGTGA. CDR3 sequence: CASSLKSGGDNEQFF. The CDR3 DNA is TGTGCCAGCAGCTTAAAGAGCGGGGGGGACAATGAGCAGTTCTTC.

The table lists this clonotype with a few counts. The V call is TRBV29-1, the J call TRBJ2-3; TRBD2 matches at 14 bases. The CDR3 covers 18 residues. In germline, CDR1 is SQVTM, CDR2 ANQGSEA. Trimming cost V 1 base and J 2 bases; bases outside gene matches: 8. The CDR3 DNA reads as TGCAGCGTTGAAGGGGGGGGACTAGCGGGAGCTTTCACAGATACGCAGTATTTT. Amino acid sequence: CSVEGGGLAGAFTDTQYF.

The CDR3 sequence: CASSTGRKDTQYF. In nucleotides, the CDR3 is TGTGCCAGTAGTACCGGGAGGAAAGATACGCAGTATTTT. The gene calls are TRBV19 and TRBJ2-3; the match to TRBD2 covers 7 bases. Germline V CDR1 and CDR2: LNHDA, SQIVND (reference sequence). V dropped 4 bases and J dropped 5; count of bases not matched to a gene: 3. This CDR3 is 13 amino acids long.

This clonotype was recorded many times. In DNA, the CDR3 is TGTGCCAGCAGCCCGGGACGGTGGAACACTGAAGCTTTCTTT. Translation: CASSPGRWNTEAFF. The genes are TRBV11-3 and TRBJ1-1; tentative D call: TRBD1 (5 bases). Germline-derived CDR1 and CDR2 are SGHNT and YENEEA. Trimming removed 5 bases at V and 1 base at J, with 11 bases between. This CDR3 has 14 residues.

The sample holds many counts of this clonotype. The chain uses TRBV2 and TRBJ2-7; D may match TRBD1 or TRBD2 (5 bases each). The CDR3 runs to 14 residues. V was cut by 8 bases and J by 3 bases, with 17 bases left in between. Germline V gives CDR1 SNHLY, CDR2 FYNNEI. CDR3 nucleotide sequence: TGTGCCAGCGATACTTCGGGACCAGACTACGAGCAGTACTTC. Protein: CASDTSGPDYEQYF.

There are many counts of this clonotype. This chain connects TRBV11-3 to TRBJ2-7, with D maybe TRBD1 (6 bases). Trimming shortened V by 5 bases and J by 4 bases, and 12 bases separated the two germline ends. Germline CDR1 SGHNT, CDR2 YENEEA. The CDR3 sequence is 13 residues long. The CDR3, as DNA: TGTGCCAGCAGCCTAAGGACAGATTACGAGCAGTACTTC. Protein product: CASSLRTDYEQYF. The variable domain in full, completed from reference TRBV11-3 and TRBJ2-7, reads EAGVVQSPRYKIIEKKQPVAFWCNPISGHNTLYWYLQNLGQGPELLIRYENEEAVDDSQLPKDRFSAERLKGVDSTLKIQPAELGDSAVYLCASSLRTDYEQYFGPGTRLTVT.

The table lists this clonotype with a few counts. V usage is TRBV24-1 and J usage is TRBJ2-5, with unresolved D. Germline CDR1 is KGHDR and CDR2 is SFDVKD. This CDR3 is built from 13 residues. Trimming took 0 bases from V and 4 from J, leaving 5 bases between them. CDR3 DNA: TGTGCCACCAGTGATTTGTATTCAGAGACCCAGTACTTC. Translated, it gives CATSDLYSETQYF.

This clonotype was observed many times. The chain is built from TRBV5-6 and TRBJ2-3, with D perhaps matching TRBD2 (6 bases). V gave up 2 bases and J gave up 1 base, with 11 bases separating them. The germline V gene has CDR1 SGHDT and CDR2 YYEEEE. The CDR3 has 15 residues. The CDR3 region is CASSFTGDGTDTQYF. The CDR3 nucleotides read TGTGCCAGCAGCTTCACGGGAGACGGCACAGATACGCAGTATTTT.

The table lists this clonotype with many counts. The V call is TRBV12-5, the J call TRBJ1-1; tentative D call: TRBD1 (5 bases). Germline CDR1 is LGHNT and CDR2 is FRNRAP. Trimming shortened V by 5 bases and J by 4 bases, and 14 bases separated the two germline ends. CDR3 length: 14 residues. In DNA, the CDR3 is TGTGCTAGTGGTCCGGGGACTTCTGGCACTGAAGCTTTCTTT. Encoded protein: CASGPGTSGTEAFF.

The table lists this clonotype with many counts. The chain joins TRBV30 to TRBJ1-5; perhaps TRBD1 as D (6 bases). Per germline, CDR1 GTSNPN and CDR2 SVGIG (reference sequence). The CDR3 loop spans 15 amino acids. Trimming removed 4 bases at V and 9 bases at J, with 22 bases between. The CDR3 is CAWNPRGQGWTPQHF. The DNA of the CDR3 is TGTGCCTGGAACCCCCGGGGCCAGGGGTGGACGCCCCAGCATTTT.

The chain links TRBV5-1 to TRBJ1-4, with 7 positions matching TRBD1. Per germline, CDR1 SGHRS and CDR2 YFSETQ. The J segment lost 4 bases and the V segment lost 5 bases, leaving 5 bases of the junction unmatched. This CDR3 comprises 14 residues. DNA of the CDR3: TGCGCCAGCAGATCCGGGACAGTTAATGAAAAACTGTTTTTT. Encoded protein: CASRSGTVNEKLFF.

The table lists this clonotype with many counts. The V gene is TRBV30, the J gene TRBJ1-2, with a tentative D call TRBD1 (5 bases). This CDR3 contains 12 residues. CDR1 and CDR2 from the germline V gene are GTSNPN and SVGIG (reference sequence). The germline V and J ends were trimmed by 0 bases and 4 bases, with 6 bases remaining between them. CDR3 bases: TGTGCCTGGAGTGTTACAGGCTATGGCTACACCTTC. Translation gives CAWSVTGYGYTF.

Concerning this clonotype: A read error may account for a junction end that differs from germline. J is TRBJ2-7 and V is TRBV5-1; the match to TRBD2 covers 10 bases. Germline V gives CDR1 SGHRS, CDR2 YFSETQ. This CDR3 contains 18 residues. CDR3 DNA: TGTGCCAGCAGCGTAGAGGTAGCGGGAGGTCCGTTTGGGGGGGAGCAGTACTTC. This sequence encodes CASSVEVAGGPFGGEQYF. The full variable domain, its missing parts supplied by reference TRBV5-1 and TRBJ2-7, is KAGVTQTPRYLIKTRGQQVTLSCSPISGHRSVSWYQQTPGQGLQFLFEYFSETQRNKGNFPGRFSGRQFSNSRSEMNVSTLELGDSALYLCASSVEVAGGPFGGEQYFGPGTRLTVT.

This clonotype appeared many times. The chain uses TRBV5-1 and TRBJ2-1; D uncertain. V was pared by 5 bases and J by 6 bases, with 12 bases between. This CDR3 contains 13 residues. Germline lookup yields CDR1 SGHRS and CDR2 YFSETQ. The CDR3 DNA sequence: TGCGCCAGCAGGTTATCGAGCGCCAATGAGCAGTTCTTC. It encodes CASRLSSANEQFF.

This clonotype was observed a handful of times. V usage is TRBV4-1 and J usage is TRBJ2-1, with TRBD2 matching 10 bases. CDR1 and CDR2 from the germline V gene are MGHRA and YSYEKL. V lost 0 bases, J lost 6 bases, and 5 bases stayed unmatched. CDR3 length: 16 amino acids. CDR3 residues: CASSQEGSGRANEQFF. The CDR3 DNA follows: TGCGCCAGCAGCCAAGAAGGGAGCGGGAGGGCCAATGAGCAGTTCTTC.

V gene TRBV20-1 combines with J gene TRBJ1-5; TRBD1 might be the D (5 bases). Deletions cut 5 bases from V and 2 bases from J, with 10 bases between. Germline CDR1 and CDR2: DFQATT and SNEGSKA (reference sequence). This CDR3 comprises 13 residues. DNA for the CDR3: TGCAGTGCTGAGGTGGGGGGCAATCAGCCCCAGCATTTT. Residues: CSAEVGGNQPQHF.

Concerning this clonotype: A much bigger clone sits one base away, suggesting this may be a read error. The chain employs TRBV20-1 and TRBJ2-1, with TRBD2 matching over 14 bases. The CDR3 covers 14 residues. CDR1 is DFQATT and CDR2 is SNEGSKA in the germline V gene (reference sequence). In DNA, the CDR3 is TGCAGTGCCGAGGGACTAGCGGGAGACAATGAGCGGTTCTTC. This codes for CSAEGLAGDNERFF.

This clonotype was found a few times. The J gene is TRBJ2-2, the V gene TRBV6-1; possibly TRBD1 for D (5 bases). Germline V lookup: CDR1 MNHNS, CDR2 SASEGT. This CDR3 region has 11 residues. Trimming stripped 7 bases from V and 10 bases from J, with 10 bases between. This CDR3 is CASKTGMELFF. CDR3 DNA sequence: TGTGCCAGCAAAACAGGCATGGAGCTGTTTTTT.

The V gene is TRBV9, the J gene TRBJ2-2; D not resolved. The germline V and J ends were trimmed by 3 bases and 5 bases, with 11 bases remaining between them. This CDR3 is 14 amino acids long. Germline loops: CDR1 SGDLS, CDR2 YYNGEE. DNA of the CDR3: TGTGCCAGCAGCGCCACCATTAAAACCGGGGAGCTGTTTTTT. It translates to CASSATIKTGELFF.